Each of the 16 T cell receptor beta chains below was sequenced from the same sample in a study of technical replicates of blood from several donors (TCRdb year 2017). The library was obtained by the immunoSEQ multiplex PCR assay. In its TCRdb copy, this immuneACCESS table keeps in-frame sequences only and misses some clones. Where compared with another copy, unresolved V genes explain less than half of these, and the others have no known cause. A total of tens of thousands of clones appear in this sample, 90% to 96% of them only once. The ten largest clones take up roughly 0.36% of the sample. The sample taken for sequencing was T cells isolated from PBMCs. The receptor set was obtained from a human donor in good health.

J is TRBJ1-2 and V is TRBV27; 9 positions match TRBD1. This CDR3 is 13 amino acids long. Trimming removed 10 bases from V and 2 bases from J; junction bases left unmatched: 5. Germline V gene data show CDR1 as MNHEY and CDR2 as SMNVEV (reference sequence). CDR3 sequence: CATRTGANYGYTF. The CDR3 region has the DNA TGTGCCACCAGGACAGGGGCCAACTATGGCTACACCTTC.

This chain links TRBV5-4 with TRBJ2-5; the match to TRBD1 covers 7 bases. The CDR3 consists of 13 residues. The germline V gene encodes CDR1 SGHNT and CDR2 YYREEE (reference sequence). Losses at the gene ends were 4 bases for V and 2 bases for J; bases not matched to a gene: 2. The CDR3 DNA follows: TGTGCCAGCAGCATGACAGGGCAAGAGACCCAGTACTTC. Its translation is CASSMTGQETQYF.

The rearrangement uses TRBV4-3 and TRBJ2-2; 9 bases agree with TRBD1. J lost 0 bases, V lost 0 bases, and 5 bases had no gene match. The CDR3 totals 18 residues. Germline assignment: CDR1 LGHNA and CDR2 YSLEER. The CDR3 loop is CASSQDYGTGSNTGELFF. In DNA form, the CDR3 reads TGCGCCAGCAGCCAAGATTATGGGACAGGGTCGAACACCGGGGAGCTGTTTTTT.

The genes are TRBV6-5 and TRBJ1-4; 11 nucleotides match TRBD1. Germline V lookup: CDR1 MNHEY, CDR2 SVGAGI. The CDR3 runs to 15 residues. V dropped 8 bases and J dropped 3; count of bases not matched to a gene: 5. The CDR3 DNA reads TGTGCCAGCCGGGACAGGGGGGCAGCTAATGAAAAACTGTTTTTT. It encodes CASRDRGAANEKLFF.

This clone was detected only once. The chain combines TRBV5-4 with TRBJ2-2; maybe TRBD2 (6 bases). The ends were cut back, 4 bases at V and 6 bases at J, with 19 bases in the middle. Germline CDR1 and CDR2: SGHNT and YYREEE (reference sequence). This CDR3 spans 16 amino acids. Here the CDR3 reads CASSGSQGLPPGELFF. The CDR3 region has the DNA TGTGCCAGCAGCGGAAGCCAGGGACTTCCCCCCGGGGAGCTGTTTTTT.

CDR3 sequence reads: CASSLRGDRPYNEQFF. Here the CDR3 DNA reads TGTGCCAGCAGCTTAAGAGGGGACAGACCCTACAATGAGCAGTTCTTC. This chain links TRBV7-2 with TRBJ2-1, with TRBD1 matching 7 bases. Germline V gives CDR1 SGHTA, CDR2 FQGNSA. The ends lost 2 bases at V and 2 bases at J; junction bases unmatched: 6. This CDR3 has 16 residues.

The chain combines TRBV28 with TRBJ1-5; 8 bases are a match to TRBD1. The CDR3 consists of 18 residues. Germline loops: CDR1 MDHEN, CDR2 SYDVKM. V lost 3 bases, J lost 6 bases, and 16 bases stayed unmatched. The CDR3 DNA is TGTGCCAGCAGTTTCCGGGACAGGAGGTACAATTGGGGTCAGCCCCAGCATTTT. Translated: CASSFRDRRYNWGQPQHF. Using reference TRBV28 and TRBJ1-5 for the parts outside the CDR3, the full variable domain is DVKVTQSSRYLVKRTGEKVFLECVQDMDHENMFWYRQDPGLGLRLIYFSYDVKMKEKGDIPEGYSVSREKKERFSLILESASTNQTSMYLCASSFRDRRYNWGQPQHFGDGTRLSIL.

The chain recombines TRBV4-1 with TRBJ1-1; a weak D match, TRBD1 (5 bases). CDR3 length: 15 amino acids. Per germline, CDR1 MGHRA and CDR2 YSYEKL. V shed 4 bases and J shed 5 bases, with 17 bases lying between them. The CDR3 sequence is CASSPGKAGETEAFF. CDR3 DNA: TGCGCCAGCAGCCCTGGCAAAGCGGGGGAAACTGAAGCTTTCTTT.

The CDR3: CASSNSADTGELFF. For the CDR3, the DNA is TGTGCCAGCAGCAATAGCGCGGACACCGGGGAGCTGTTTTTT. The chain is built from TRBV7-8 and TRBJ2-2; tentatively, D is TRBD2 (5 bases). The CDR3 extends over 14 amino acids. The germline gives CDR1 SGHVS, CDR2 FQNEAQ. Trimming took 5 bases from V and 3 from J, leaving 10 bases between them.

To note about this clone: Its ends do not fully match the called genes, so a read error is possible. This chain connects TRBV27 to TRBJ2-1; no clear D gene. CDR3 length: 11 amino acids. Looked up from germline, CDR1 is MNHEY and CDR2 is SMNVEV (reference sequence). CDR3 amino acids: CASSSSNEQFF. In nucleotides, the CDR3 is TGTGCCAGCAGTTCCTCCAATGAGCAGTTCTTC.

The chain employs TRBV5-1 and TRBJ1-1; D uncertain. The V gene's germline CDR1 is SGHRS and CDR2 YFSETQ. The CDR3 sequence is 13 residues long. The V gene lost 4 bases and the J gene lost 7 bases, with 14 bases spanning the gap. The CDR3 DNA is TGCGCCAGCAGCCTAGACATAGCGAGTGAAGCTTTCTTT. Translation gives CASSLDIASEAFF.

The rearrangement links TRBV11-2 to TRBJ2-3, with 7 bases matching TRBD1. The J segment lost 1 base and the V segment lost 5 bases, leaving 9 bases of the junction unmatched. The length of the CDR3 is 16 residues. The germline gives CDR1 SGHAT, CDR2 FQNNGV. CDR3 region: CASSPNRGRGTDTQYF. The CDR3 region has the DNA TGTGCCAGCAGCCCAAACAGGGGCCGGGGCACAGATACGCAGTATTTT.

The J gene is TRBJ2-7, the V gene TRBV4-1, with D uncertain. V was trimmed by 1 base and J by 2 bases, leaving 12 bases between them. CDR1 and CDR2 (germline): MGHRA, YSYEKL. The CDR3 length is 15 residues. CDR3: CASSQGLSFPYEQYF. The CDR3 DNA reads TGCGCCAGCAGCCAAGGTTTGTCGTTTCCCTACGAGCAGTACTTC.

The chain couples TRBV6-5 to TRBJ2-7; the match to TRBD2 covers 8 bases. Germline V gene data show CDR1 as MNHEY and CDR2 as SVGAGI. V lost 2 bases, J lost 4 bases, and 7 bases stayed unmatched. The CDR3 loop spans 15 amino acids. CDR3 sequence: CASSYSGSFPYEQYF. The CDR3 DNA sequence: TGTGCCAGCAGTTACAGCGGGAGCTTTCCATACGAGCAGTACTTC.

The CDR3 spells CASSLVGTPFEQYF. The CDR3 bases are TGTGCCAGCAGCTTGGTTGGTACACCTTTCGAGCAGTACTTC. This chain connects TRBV5-5 to TRBJ2-7; D unresolved. The CDR3 sequence is 14 residues long. Between the trimmed V and J ends, which lost 0 bases and 6 bases, there was a span of 13 bases. Per germline, CDR1 SGHKS and CDR2 YYEKEE (reference sequence).

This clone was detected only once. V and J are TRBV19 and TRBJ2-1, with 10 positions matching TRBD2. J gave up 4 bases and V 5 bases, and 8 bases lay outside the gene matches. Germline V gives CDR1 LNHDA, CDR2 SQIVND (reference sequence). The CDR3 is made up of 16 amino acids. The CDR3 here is CASSLRTSGLYNEQFF. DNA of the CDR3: TGTGCCAGTAGTCTACGGACTAGCGGCCTGTACAATGAGCAGTTCTTC. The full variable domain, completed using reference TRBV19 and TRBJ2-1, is DGGITQSPKYLFRKEGQNVTLSCEQNLNHDAMYWYRQDPGQGLRLIYYSQIVNDFQKGDIAEGYSVSREKKESFPLTVTSAQKNPTAFYLCASSLRTSGLYNEQFFGPGTRLTVL.